The clone carrying this TCR beta chain was counted between two and nine times. This specimen belongs to a study of CD8+ T cells in alopecia areata. The V gene lost 1 base and the J gene lost 5 bases, with 11 bases spanning the gap. The CDR3 consists of 14 residues. Germline V lookup: CDR1 SGHTA, CDR2 FQGNSA. As the sequencing template, cDNA was produced by extracting RNA and reverse transcribing it. Data came from immunoSEQ multiplex PCR; TCRdb stores just in-frame clones and leaves some out. The top ten hold 0.95% to 1.5% of the sample, which has about 210,000 clones, approximately 70% seen once. The treatment is: oral pan-JAK inhibitor, 5-10 mg twice daily. Lesional scalp punch biopsies and peripheral blood came from alopecia areata patients.

This receptor was taken from a human donor with alopecia areata. The rearrangement links TRBV7-2 to TRBJ1-2, with D perhaps TRBD1 (5 bases). The sequences come from CD4+ T cells sorted from blood, collected at week 44, from a patient treated with tofacitinib. Written as DNA, the CDR3 is TGTGCCAGCAGCTTAGATCAGGGCCTTTATGGCTACACCTTC. Its protein is CASSLDQGLYGYTF.